A single sample is the source of the 32 T cell receptor beta chains below, sequenced in a study of OX40 agonist ivuxolimab in advanced cancers. Using immunoSEQ multiplex PCR, the repertoire was profiled, and TCRdb retains in-frame clones only, with some absent. The profile shows 30,000 to 35,000 clones, roughly nine tenths of them singletons. The sequencing here drew on CD4+ or CD8+ T cells sorted from blood, taken in a trial of the OX40 agonist ivuxolimab. These receptors all come from an adult with an advanced solid tumor such as melanoma, head and neck, liver or kidney cancer.

J is TRBJ1-1 and V is TRBV11-2, with D unresolved. V was trimmed by 1 base and J by 4 bases, leaving 1 base between them. The CDR3 length is 11 residues. Germline CDR1 is SGHAT and CDR2 is FQNNGV. CDR3 protein: CASSLATEAFF. CDR3 nucleotides: TGTGCCAGCAGCTTAGCCACTGAAGCTTTCTTT.

The J gene is TRBJ2-1, the V gene TRBV9, with a possible D match to TRBD2 (6 bases). V shed 0 bases and J shed 1 base, with 11 bases lying between them. Germline CDR1 is SGDLS and CDR2 is YYNGEE. The CDR3 has 16 residues. CDR3 nucleotides: TGTGCCAGCAGCGTAGCTACTAGCTGGTCCTACAATGAGCAGTTCTTC. Residues: CASSVATSWSYNEQFF. Full variable domain (remainder filled in from reference TRBV9 and TRBJ2-1): DSGVTQTPKHLITATGQRVTLRCSPRSGDLSVYWYQQSLDQGLQFLIQYYNGEERAKGNILERFSAQQFPDLHSELNLSSLELGDSALYFCASSVATSWSYNEQFFGPGTRLTVL.

The chain joins TRBV6-5 to TRBJ1-1, with D perhaps TRBD1 (6 bases). V was clipped by 5 bases and J by 7 bases, with 14 bases between them. The CDR3 covers 13 residues. Germline V gene data show CDR1 as MNHEY and CDR2 as SVGAGI. The CDR3 coding sequence is TGTGCCAGCAGTGAAGCGGGGGGCAATGAAGCTTTCTTT. Residues: CASSEAGGNEAFF.

V usage is TRBV11-2 and J usage is TRBJ1-1; 8 nucleotides align to TRBD1. This CDR3 comprises 14 residues. V lost 1 base, J lost 3 bases, and 1 base stayed unmatched. CDR1 SGHAT and CDR2 FQNNGV come from the germline V gene. In DNA, the CDR3 is TGTGCCAGCAGCTTAGCGACAGGGGACACTGAAGCTTTCTTT. This codes for CASSLATGDTEAFF.

The rearrangement uses TRBV6-5 and TRBJ2-7; no definite D call. Germline CDR1 MNHEY, CDR2 SVGAGI. Trimming removed 0 bases from V and 6 bases from J, with 9 bases in between. The CDR3 consists of 13 residues. CDR3 region: CASSYSNTAEQYF. The CDR3 coding sequence is TGTGCCAGCAGTTACTCGAACACAGCCGAGCAGTACTTC.

This clone showed up just once. V usage is TRBV19 and J usage is TRBJ1-5; a possible D gene is TRBD1 (5 bases). V was cut by 7 bases and J by 6 bases, with 13 bases left in between. The germline CDR1 and CDR2 sequences are LNHDA and SQIVND (reference sequence). The CDR3 is 13 amino acids. CDR3 nucleotide sequence: TGTGCCAGTAAACGCGCAGGGCTTCAGCCCCAGCATTTT. Its translation is CASKRAGLQPQHF. Full variable domain (rest looked up from reference TRBV19 and TRBJ1-5): DGGITQSPKYLFRKEGQNVTLSCEQNLNHDAMYWYRQDPGQGLRLIYYSQIVNDFQKGDIAEGYSVSREKKESFPLTVTSAQKNPTAFYLCASKRAGLQPQHFGDGTRLSIL.

The genes are TRBV18 and TRBJ2-7; TRBD2 matches 8 bases. CDR3 length equals 19 residues. J gave up 2 bases and V 2 bases, and 17 bases lay outside the gene matches. Germline V gene sequence: CDR1 KGHSH, CDR2 LQKENI. The DNA for the CDR3 is TGTGCCAGCTCACCAGAACGCCCCACAACTAGCGGAGAGGCCTACGAGCAGTACTTC. Amino acids: CASSPERPTTSGEAYEQYF.

The chain employs TRBV19 and TRBJ1-6; D possibly corresponds to TRBD1 (6 bases). CDR1 is LNHDA, CDR2 SQIVND, per germline (reference sequence). V was cut by 9 bases and J by 9 bases, with 12 bases left in between. The CDR3 has 12 amino acids. The CDR3 here is CASRDMGSPLHF. The CDR3, as DNA: TGTGCCAGCCGGGACATGGGTTCACCCCTCCACTTT.

The chain employs TRBV11-1 and TRBJ2-7; 10 bases match TRBD1. The CDR3 is made up of 15 amino acids. Trimming at V came to 5 bases and at J to 5 bases, leaving 9 bases not matched to a gene. Germline values: CDR1 SGHAT, CDR2 FQDESV (reference sequence). The CDR3 sequence: CASSPRDRGGNEQYF. CDR3 DNA: TGTGCCAGCAGCCCACGGGACAGGGGTGGTAACGAGCAGTACTTC.

V and J are TRBV15 and TRBJ1-2; a possible D gene is TRBD1 (6 bases). This CDR3 is 12 amino acids long. The V gene's germline CDR1 is LNHNV and CDR2 YYDKDF (reference sequence). V was shortened by 9 bases and J by 8 bases, with 16 bases between the two germline ends. CDR3 nucleotides: TGTGCCACGAAAATTAGCGGACAGGGCTACACCTTC. Its translation is CATKISGQGYTF.

CDR3 loop: CASSQVIGGLLNSPLHF. DNA of the CDR3: TGTGCCAGCAGCCAAGTTATTGGGGGGCTCCTAAATTCACCCCTCCACTTT. The V gene is TRBV4-2, the J gene TRBJ1-6; TRBD1 is a possible D gene (6 bases). The V end was cut by 1 base, the J end by 7 bases, with 17 bases between. Germline V gene sequence: CDR1 LGHNA, CDR2 YNFKEQ. CDR3 length equals 17 residues.

This sequence joins TRBV11-2 and TRBJ2-5; a weak D match, TRBD1 (5 bases). The J call could be wrong; TRBJ2-7 is a better fit for the DNA end. From germline, CDR1 is SGHAT and CDR2 FQNNGV. The CDR3 loop spans 15 amino acids. CDR3 in DNA: TGTGCCAGCAGCCCCAGGGTCCTTCCGCCCTACGAGCAGTACTTC. Amino acid sequence: CASSPRVLPPYEQYF.

This CDR3 is CASRFRGTSSTDTQYF. The CDR3 DNA reads as TGTGCAAGTCGCTTCCGAGGGACTTCTAGCACAGATACGCAGTATTTT. This chain connects TRBV12-2 to TRBJ2-3; the table's D call of TRBD2 was not tested on the DNA. TRBV12-2 is a pseudogene segment. The CDR3 extends over 16 amino acids.

The chain joins TRBV7-6 to TRBJ2-1, with D unclear. The CDR3 runs 14 residues. The V gene's germline CDR1 is SGHVS and CDR2 FNYEAQ. Trimming left V 1 base short and J 0 bases short, with 4 bases between. The CDR3 DNA is TGTGCCAGCAGCTTAGGGCCCTCCTACAATGAGCAGTTCTTC. This gives the protein CASSLGPSYNEQFF. Drawing the rest from reference TRBV7-6 and TRBJ2-1, the complete variable domain is GAGVSQSPRYKVTKRGQDVALRCDPISGHVSLYWYRQALGQGPEFLTYFNYEAQQDKSGLPNDRFSAERPEGSISTLTIQRTEQRDSAMYRCASSLGPSYNEQFFGPGTRLTVL.

The J gene is TRBJ2-3, the V gene TRBV7-9; 10 nucleotides agree with TRBD2. The germline gives CDR1 SEHNR, CDR2 FQNEAQ (reference sequence). The CDR3 spans 14 residues. V lost 9 bases to trimming and J lost 4 bases; unmatched junction nucleotides: 7. CDR3 sequence: CASRGLAIPDTQYF. CDR3 coding DNA: TGTGCCAGTCGGGGACTAGCGATTCCAGATACGCAGTATTTT.

The chain recombines TRBV7-9 with TRBJ2-2; 7 nucleotides match TRBD1. Germline CDR1 is SEHNR and CDR2 is FQNEAQ (reference sequence). With V trimmed by 4 bases and J by 2 bases, 1 base remained unmatched. This CDR3 comprises 14 residues. The CDR3 reads CASSWDRNTGELFF. The CDR3 nucleotides are TGTGCCAGCAGCTGGGACAGAAACACCGGGGAGCTGTTTTTT.

CDR3 residues: CASSGTDQGNTIYF. CDR3 coding DNA: TGTGCCAGCAGCGGGACAGACCAGGGAAACACCATATATTTT. The chain carries TRBV28 and TRBJ1-3, with 7 bases identical to TRBD1. J gave up 4 bases and V 6 bases, and 6 bases lay outside the gene matches. Germline CDR1 MDHEN, CDR2 SYDVKM. The CDR3 loop spans 14 amino acids.

This chain uses TRBV7-8 with TRBJ2-7, with unresolved D. V dropped 5 bases and J dropped 3 bases, with 5 bases sitting between them. This CDR3 is 11 amino acids long. Germline V gene sequence: CDR1 SGHVS, CDR2 FQNEAQ. CDR3 nucleotides: TGTGCCAGCAGCCCCAACTACGAGCAGTACTTC. Translating it yields CASSPNYEQYF.

The chain carries TRBV29-1 and TRBJ1-1; 7 bases are shared with TRBD1. V lost 7 bases, J lost 4 bases, and 9 bases stayed unmatched. The CDR3 is 13 amino acids. The V gene's germline CDR1 is SQVTM and CDR2 ANQGSEA. This CDR3 reads CSGDTGVSTEAFF. DNA of the CDR3: TGCAGCGGTGATACAGGGGTCAGCACTGAAGCTTTCTTT.

This clone was found once. This chain connects TRBV9 to TRBJ2-2; D is undetermined. V lost 3 bases, J lost 2 bases, and 5 bases lay in between. The CDR3 is 13 residues long. CDR1 and CDR2 (germline): SGDLS, YYNGEE. The CDR3 DNA is TGTGCCAGCAGCGCCTATAACACCGGGGAGCTGTTTTTT. As protein: CASSAYNTGELFF.

The chain recombines TRBV2 with TRBJ2-7, with a weak D call TRBD1 (6 bases). With 5 bases removed from V and 0 bases from J, the gap between germline ends came to 8 bases. This CDR3 has 13 amino acids. The germline V gene encodes CDR1 SNHLY and CDR2 FYNNEI. The CDR3, as DNA: TGTGCCAGCAGTACAGGGAGCTCCTACGAGCAGTACTTC. It codes for CASSTGSSYEQYF. The entire variable domain, with the rest obtained from reference TRBV2 and TRBJ2-7, is as follows: EPEVTQTPSHQVTQMGQEVILRCVPISNHLYFYWYRQILGQKVEFLVSFYNNEISEKSEIFDDQFSVERPDGSNFTLKIRSTKLEDSAMYFCASSTGSSYEQYFGPGTRLTVT.

The CDR3 region has the DNA TGTGCCAGCAGGGTCGGCTACGAGCAGTACTTC. Translation gives CASRVGYEQYF. The J gene is TRBJ2-7, the V gene TRBV27, with D hard to call. The CDR3 length is 11 residues. The germline CDR1 and CDR2 sequences are MNHEY and SMNVEV (reference sequence). The ends were cut back, 6 bases at V and 3 bases at J, with 6 bases in the middle.

This chain connects TRBV19 to TRBJ2-7; 9 positions agree with TRBD1. The germline V gene has CDR1 LNHDA and CDR2 SQIVND (reference sequence). The CDR3 totals 15 residues. The V gene end was trimmed by 1 base and the J gene end by 4 bases; junction bases not matched to a gene: 5. CDR3 coding DNA: TGTGCCAGTAGTATAGGGACAGGGGCCGGGTACGAGCAGTACTTC. Encoded protein: CASSIGTGAGYEQYF.

This chain connects TRBV5-6 to TRBJ2-1; a weak D match, TRBD2 (6 bases). The CDR3 extends over 15 amino acids. Trimming left V 0 bases short and J 3 bases short, with 10 bases between. Germline assignment: CDR1 SGHDT and CDR2 YYEEEE. In nucleotides, the CDR3 is TGTGCCAGCAGCTTGGATGGGACTGACTACAATGAGCAGTTCTTC. Translating gives CASSLDGTDYNEQFF.

DNA of the CDR3: TGTGCCAGCAGTGAAGCAAGCCAACTTAACTATGGCTACACCTTC. As protein: CASSEASQLNYGYTF. V usage is TRBV6-1 and J usage is TRBJ1-2, with no clear D. V lost 0 bases, J lost 1 base, and 9 bases lay in between. This CDR3 has 15 residues. The V gene's germline CDR1 is MNHNS and CDR2 SASEGT.

Only a few counts were recorded for this clone. The chain links TRBV5-4 to TRBJ2-7; 7 bases fit TRBD2. The CDR3 spans 15 residues. In germline, CDR1 is SGHNT, CDR2 YYREEE (reference sequence). V lost 4 bases, J lost 0 bases, and 7 bases stayed unmatched. The CDR3 DNA reads TGTGCCAGCAGCACCGACGGGAGGAACTCCTACGAGCAGTACTTC. Translated: CASSTDGRNSYEQYF.

The CDR3 nucleotides read TGTGCCACCAGCGGCCGACTAGCGGGCCACCAAGAGACCCAGTACTTC. Its translation is CATSGRLAGHQETQYF. This chain joins TRBV15 and TRBJ2-5; 10 nucleotides line up with TRBD2. Germline V CDR1 and CDR2: LNHNV, YYDKDF (reference sequence). There are 16 residues in the CDR3. Unmatched junction bases numbered 6, after V lost 5 bases and J lost 0 bases.

A single count supports this clone. The chain joins TRBV28 to TRBJ1-1; 11 bases match TRBD1. After removal of 3 bases from V and 7 bases from J, the junction contained 7 bases not matched to a gene. Germline CDR1 reads MDHEN; CDR2 reads SYDVKM. The CDR3 length is 15 residues. CDR3 sequence (DNA): TGTGCCAGCAGTTTTCCGGGACAGGGGGAAATTGAAGCTTTCTTT. It specifies CASSFPGQGEIEAFF.

This rearrangement joins TRBV11-3 to TRBJ2-5; 7 bases are shared with TRBD2. The germline gives CDR1 SGHNT, CDR2 YENEEA. J gave up 3 bases and V 4 bases, and 2 bases lay outside the gene matches. This CDR3 has 13 residues. The CDR3 sequence: CASSSGLEETQYF. The DNA for the CDR3 is TGTGCCAGCAGCTCAGGACTAGAAGAGACCCAGTACTTC. Filled out from reference TRBV11-3 and TRBJ2-5, the complete variable domain reads EAGVVQSPRYKIIEKKQPVAFWCNPISGHNTLYWYLQNLGQGPELLIRYENEEAVDDSQLPKDRFSAERLKGVDSTLKIQPAELGDSAVYLCASSSGLEETQYFGPGTRLLVL.

The V gene is TRBV28, the J gene TRBJ2-7; no firm D call. Between the trimmed V and J ends, which lost 4 bases and 2 bases, there was a span of 15 bases. This CDR3 contains 15 residues. Germline CDR1 reads MDHEN; CDR2 reads SYDVKM. CDR3 in DNA: TGTGCCAGCAGTTCCCGCCTCCTCCAAGCCTACGAGCAGTACTTC. It is translated as CASSSRLLQAYEQYF.

The chain joins TRBV9 to TRBJ2-1, with 15 bases that match TRBD2. V was clipped by 3 bases and J by 0 bases; unmatched bases: 7. Germline V gives CDR1 SGDLS, CDR2 YYNGEE. This CDR3 is 19 amino acids long. The DNA for the CDR3 is TGTGCCAGCAGCGATTCGGGGACTAGCGGGAGGCCCTCCTACAATGAGCAGTTCTTC. Its protein is CASSDSGTSGRPSYNEQFF.

The chain joins TRBV5-1 to TRBJ2-3; 7 bases map to TRBD2. CDR3 length: 14 amino acids. Germline V CDR1 and CDR2: SGHRS, YFSETQ. V was pared by 7 bases and J by 4 bases, with 9 bases of the junction left unmatched. CDR3 loop: CASHDGGRADTQYF. The CDR3 DNA reads as TGCGCCAGCCACGACGGAGGGAGGGCAGATACGCAGTATTTT.